The clone carrying this T cell receptor (beta chain) showed up just once. It may be a read error: a sequence one base away is much more abundant. These data come from a study of tumor-infiltrating lymphocytes in primary liver carcinoma. Starting material of 500 to 600 ng total RNA yielded TCR beta cDNA via a constant-region primer. Libraries for TCR beta were built through three nested multiplex PCR rounds, which together made up a slightly modified ARM-PCR procedure. TCRdb reprocessed the multiplex PCR reads with MiXCR, giving one entry per CDR3 protein. The profile shows 150,000 to 200,000 distinct CDR3 sequences, about 60% of them singletons. Unsorted whole blood supplied the blood RNA, and germline DNA was isolated too. This receptor was identified in a man in his forties with primary liver carcinoma and hepatitis B virus infection. Sample: peripheral blood.

CDR3 coding DNA: TGTGCCAGCAGCTTAGATAGTCTTCTGGGCTACACCTTC. Protein sequence: CASSLDSLLGYTF. The chain combines TRBV11-2 with TRBJ1-2; no clear D. Trimming took off 0 bases at V and 8 bases at J, with 10 bases between the two ends. The germline CDR1 and CDR2 sequences are SGHAT and FQNNGV. This CDR3 contains 13 residues.